This T cell receptor beta chain derives from a study of T-cell memory formation after mild COVID-19. TCRdb re-called the 5' RACE reads with MiXCR, one entry per CDR3 protein. The table records about 310,000 distinct CDR3 sequences, roughly a fifth of them present only once. Germline values: CDR1 SGHDT, CDR2 YYEEEE. Trimming took 0 bases from V and 4 from J, leaving 4 bases between them. This CDR3 is built from 12 residues. Points from the study as a whole: Later expanders leaned CD4+, whereas clones that contracted between day 15 and 85 were balanced CD4/CD8. Certain responding clones were present in pre-infection memory, suggesting participation of cross-reactive memory.

This clonotype has a handful of counts. Its antigen is currently unknown. This clonotype was sampled from a young man who had mild COVID-19 (a few samples of this study predate the infection). Cell type and time point are not known. The V call is TRBV5-6, the J call TRBJ1-1; no firm D call. Sequencing was performed on PBMCs or a T cell subset sorted from them (not recorded which). CDR3 protein: CASSLAATEAFF. Here the CDR3 DNA reads TGTGCCAGCAGCTTGGCGGCCACTGAAGCTTTCTTT.